This TCR beta chain was sequenced during a study of T-cell memory formation after mild COVID-19. Study outcomes and limitations: Whereas later expanders leaned CD4+, clones contracting day 15 to 85 showed a balanced CD4/CD8 makeup.

V was shortened by 3 bases and J by 3 bases, with 5 bases between the two germline ends. CDR3 length: 12 amino acids. Points on this clonotype: Antigen: not known.

From 5'RACE with constant-segment primers came TCR alpha and TCR beta cDNA libraries that carried sample barcodes and UMIs. TCRdb passed the 5' RACE reads through MiXCR, listing each CDR3 protein once. The data show fewer than 350,000 distinct CDR3 sequences, with roughly 15% seen just once and more than 20% held by the top ten. This TCR was sampled from a man aged 18-30 years who had mild COVID-19 (a few samples of this study predate the infection). Cell type and time point are not known. The chain recombines TRBV12-3 or TRBV12-4 with TRBJ1-1, with D uncertain. The sequenced material came from PBMCs or a T cell subset sorted from them (not recorded which). DNA of the CDR3: TGTGCCAGCAGTTTGACCCACACTGAAGCTTTCTTT. The encoded protein is CASSLTHTEAFF.